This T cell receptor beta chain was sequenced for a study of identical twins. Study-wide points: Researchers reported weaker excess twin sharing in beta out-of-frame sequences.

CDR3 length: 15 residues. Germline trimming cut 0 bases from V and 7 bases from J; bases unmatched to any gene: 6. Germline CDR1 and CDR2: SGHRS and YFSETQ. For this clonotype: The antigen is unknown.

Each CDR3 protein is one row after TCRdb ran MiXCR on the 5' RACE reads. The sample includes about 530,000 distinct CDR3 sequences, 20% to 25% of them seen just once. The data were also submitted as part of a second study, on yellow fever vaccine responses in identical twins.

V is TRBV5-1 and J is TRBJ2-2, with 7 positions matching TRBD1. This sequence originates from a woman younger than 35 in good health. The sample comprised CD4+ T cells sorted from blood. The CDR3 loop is CASSLERTGGGELFF. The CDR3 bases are TGCGCCAGCAGCTTGGAAAGGACAGGAGGCGGGGAGCTGTTTTTT.